Following are 3 T cell receptor beta chains from one sample sequenced in a study of blood T cell repertoires in COVID-19. Repertoires were generated with immunoSEQ multiplex PCR, while TCRdb's copy carries only in-frame clones and drops some. The sample has 25,000 to 35,000 clones, 85% to 95% seen once; the top ten hold roughly an eighth. The specimen sequenced was peripheral blood. Receptors were obtained from a human donor in a cohort sampled during active COVID-19.

The genes are TRBV11-1 and TRBJ1-1; 8 bases agree with TRBD1. With V trimmed by 5 bases and J by 6 bases, 8 bases remained unmatched. The CDR3 is made up of 14 amino acids. Per the germline V gene, CDR1 is SGHAT and CDR2 is FQDESV (reference sequence). Written as DNA, the CDR3 is TGTGCCAGCAGCGGGAGACAGGGGATACCTGAAGCTTTCTTT. Protein product: CASSGRQGIPEAFF.

V and J are TRBV28 and TRBJ2-3, with 14 positions matching TRBD2. J gave up 5 bases and V 5 bases, and 3 bases lay outside the gene matches. Germline CDR1 is MDHEN and CDR2 is SYDVKM. This CDR3 is 15 amino acids long. The CDR3 protein is CASSLGTSGRDTQYF. CDR3 coding DNA: TGTGCCAGCAGTCTAGGGACTAGCGGGAGAGATACGCAGTATTTT.

J is TRBJ1-1 and V is TRBV7-2; possible D gene TRBD1, 5 bases. V was shortened by 5 bases and J by 2 bases, with 12 bases between the two germline ends. The germline CDR1 and CDR2 sequences are SGHTA and FQGNSA. This CDR3 has 14 amino acids. In DNA form, the CDR3 reads TGTGCCAGCAGCATAATCGGGACTAACACTGAAGCTTTCTTT. Residues: CASSIIGTNTEAFF.